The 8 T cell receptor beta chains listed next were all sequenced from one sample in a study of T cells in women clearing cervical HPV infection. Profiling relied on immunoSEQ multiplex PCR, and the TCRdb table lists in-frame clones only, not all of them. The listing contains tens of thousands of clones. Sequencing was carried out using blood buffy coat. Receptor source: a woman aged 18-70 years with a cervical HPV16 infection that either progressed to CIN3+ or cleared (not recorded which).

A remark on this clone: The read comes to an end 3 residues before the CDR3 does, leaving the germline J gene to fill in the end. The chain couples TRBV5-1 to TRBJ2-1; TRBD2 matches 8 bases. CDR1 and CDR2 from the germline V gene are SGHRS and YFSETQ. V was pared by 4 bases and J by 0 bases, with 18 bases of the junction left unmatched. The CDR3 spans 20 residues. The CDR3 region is CASSQWELAGNLSSYNEQFF. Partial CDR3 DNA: TGCGCCAGCAGCCAATGGGAATTAGCGGGGAACTTAAGCTCCTACAATGAG. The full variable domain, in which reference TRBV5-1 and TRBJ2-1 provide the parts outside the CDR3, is KAGVTQTPRYLIKTRGQQVTLSCSPISGHRSVSWYQQTPGQGLQFLFEYFSETQRNKGNFPGRFSGRQFSNSRSEMNVSTLELGDSALYLCASSQWELAGNLSSYNEQFFGPGTRLTVL.

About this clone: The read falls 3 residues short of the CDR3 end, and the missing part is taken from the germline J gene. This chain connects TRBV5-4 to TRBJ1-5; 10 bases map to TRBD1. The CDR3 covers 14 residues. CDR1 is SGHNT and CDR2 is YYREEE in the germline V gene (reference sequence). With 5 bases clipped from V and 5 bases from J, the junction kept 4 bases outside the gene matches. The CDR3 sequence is CASSDGTGDQPQHF. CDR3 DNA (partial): TGTGCCAGCAGTGATGGGACAGGGGATCAGCCC.

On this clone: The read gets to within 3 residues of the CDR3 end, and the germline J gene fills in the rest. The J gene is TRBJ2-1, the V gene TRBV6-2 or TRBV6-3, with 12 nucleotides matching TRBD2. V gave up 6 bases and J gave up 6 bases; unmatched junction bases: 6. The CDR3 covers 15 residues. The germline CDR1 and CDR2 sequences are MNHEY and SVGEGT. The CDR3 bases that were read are TGTGCCAGCAGCGCGCTAGCGGGGGGGCGCAATGAG. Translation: CASSALAGGRNE. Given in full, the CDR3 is CASSALAGGRNEQFF.

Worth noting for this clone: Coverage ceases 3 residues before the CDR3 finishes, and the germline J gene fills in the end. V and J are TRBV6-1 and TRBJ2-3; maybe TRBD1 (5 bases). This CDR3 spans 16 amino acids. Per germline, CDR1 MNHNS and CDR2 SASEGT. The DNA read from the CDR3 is TGTGCCAGCAGTGAAAACGCAGGGATGTATGATGAGACG. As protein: CASSENAGMYDET. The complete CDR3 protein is CASSENAGMYDETQYF.

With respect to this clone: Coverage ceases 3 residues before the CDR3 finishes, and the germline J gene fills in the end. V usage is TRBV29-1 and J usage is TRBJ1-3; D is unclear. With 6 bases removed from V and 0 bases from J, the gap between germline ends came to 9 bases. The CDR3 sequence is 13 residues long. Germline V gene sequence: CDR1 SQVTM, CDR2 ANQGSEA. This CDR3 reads CSVAPDSGNTIYF. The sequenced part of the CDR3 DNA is TGCAGCGTCGCACCAGACTCTGGAAACACC.

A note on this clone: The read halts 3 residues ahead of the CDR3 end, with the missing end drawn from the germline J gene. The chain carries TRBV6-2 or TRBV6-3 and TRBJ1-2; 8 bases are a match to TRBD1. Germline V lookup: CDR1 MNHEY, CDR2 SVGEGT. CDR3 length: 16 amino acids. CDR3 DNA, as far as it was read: TGTGCCAGCAGATCGAGCCGACAGGGGAGATCCTACGAC. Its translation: CASRSSRQGRSYD. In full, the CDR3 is CASRSSRQGRSYDYTF.

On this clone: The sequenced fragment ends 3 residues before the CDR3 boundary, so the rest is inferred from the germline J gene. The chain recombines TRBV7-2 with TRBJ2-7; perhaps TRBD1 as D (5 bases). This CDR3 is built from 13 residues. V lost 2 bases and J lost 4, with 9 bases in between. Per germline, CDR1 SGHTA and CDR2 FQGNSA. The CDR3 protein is CASSLSTGYEQYF. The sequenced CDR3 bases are TGTGCCAGCAGCTTAAGCACAGGTTACGAG.

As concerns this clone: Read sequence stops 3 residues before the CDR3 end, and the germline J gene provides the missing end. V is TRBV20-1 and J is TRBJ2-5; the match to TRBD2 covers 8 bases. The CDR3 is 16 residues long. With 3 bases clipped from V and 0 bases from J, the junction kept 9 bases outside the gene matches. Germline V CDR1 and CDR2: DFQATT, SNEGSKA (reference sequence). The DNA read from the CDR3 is TGCAGTGCTAGGGGGCGACTAGCGTGGTACCAAGAGACC. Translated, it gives CSARGRLAWYQET. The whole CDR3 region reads CSARGRLAWYQETQYF.